These 21 T cell receptor beta chains share one sample of origin, sequenced in a study of graft-versus-host responses after intestinal transplantation. Profiled with immunoSEQ multiplex PCR; TCRdb holds only in-frame clones, not every one. The table includes around 130,000 clones, about 92% detected once. These receptors lack a known antigen. The sequencing here drew on unstimulated CD4+ T cells sorted from spleen or lymph node cells, taken before intestinal transplant. These receptors all come from a human donor who received an intestinal transplant.

The V and J genes are TRBV19 and TRBJ1-6, with D uncertain. V was shortened by 1 base and J by 9 bases, with 13 bases between the two germline ends. This CDR3 spans 15 amino acids. The V gene's germline CDR1 is LNHDA and CDR2 SQIVND (reference sequence). The CDR3 spells CASSIVSSGSSPLHF. In DNA form, the CDR3 reads TGTGCCAGTAGTATAGTATCGTCAGGCAGTTCACCCCTCCACTTT.

The chain joins TRBV5-4 to TRBJ1-6, with D hard to call. Per germline, CDR1 SGHNT and CDR2 YYREEE (reference sequence). The V and J ends lost 0 bases and 0 bases respectively, with 10 bases between them. This CDR3 is 17 amino acids long. This CDR3 reads CASSLDPGSSYNSPLHF. DNA of the CDR3: TGTGCCAGCAGCTTGGATCCGGGCAGCTCCTATAATTCACCCCTCCACTTT.

This chain uses TRBV27 with TRBJ1-1, with D perhaps TRBD1 (5 bases). The V end was cut by 5 bases, the J end by 6 bases, with 19 bases between. Germline V gene sequence: CDR1 MNHEY, CDR2 SMNVEV (reference sequence). This CDR3 contains 15 residues. The DNA for the CDR3 is TGTGCCAGCAGTACCGGGGGGGGGATTTACGCTGAAGCTTTCTTT. Translation gives CASSTGGGIYAEAFF.

This chain links TRBV15 with TRBJ2-3; D is ambiguous. CDR1 and CDR2 (germline): LNHNV, YYDKDF (reference sequence). CDR3 length equals 13 residues. V gave up 0 bases and J gave up 6 bases, with 7 bases separating them. DNA of the CDR3: TGTGCCACCAGCAGAGATCGTTTGGATACGCAGTATTTT. It specifies CATSRDRLDTQYF. Complete variable domain (other parts from reference TRBV15 and TRBJ2-3): DAMVIQNPRYQVTQFGKPVTLSCSQTLNHNVMYWYQQKSSQAPKLLFHYYDKDFNNEADTPDNFQSRRPNTSFCFLDIRSPGLGDTAMYLCATSRDRLDTQYFGPGTRLTVL.

The chain couples TRBV6-1 to TRBJ2-7, with D possibly being TRBD1 or TRBD2 (5 bases each). This CDR3 has 12 residues. V was clipped by 7 bases and J by 2 bases, with 9 bases between them. Germline CDR1 and CDR2: MNHNS and SASEGT. CDR3 sequence reads: CASTGTTYEQYF. DNA of the CDR3: TGTGCCAGCACCGGGACCACCTACGAGCAGTACTTC.

This chain uses TRBV30 with TRBJ2-7; either TRBD1 or TRBD2 may supply D (5 bases each). The CDR3 is made up of 13 amino acids. Trimming removed 4 bases from V and 1 base from J, with 11 bases in between. CDR1 is GTSNPN, CDR2 SVGIG, per germline (reference sequence). The CDR3 coding sequence is TGTGCCTGGAAGAGGGACGGTTCCTACGAGCAGTACTTC. Protein: CAWKRDGSYEQYF.

The genes are TRBV11-3 and TRBJ1-1; 9 nucleotides line up with TRBD1. The CDR3 covers 16 residues. The germline gives CDR1 SGHNT, CDR2 YENEEA. After removal of 0 bases from V and 3 bases from J, the junction contained 5 bases not matched to a gene. CDR3 in DNA: TGTGCCAGCAGCTTAGATACGTGGACAGGGGACACTGAAGCTTTCTTT. The encoded protein is CASSLDTWTGDTEAFF.

The chain is built from TRBV11-3 and TRBJ2-5; D is possibly TRBD1 (5 bases). Looked up from germline, CDR1 is SGHNT and CDR2 is YENEEA. This CDR3 contains 15 residues. V shed 3 bases and J shed 5 bases, with 16 bases lying between them. CDR3: CASSFRARDRETQYF. CDR3 in DNA: TGTGCCAGCAGCTTCAGGGCGAGAGATAGGGAGACCCAGTACTTC.

The chain links TRBV6-6 to TRBJ2-6; no firm D call. The germline V and J ends were trimmed by 6 bases and 0 bases, with 12 bases remaining between them. CDR1 is MNHNY, CDR2 SVGAGI, per germline (reference sequence). The CDR3 has 16 amino acids. The CDR3 sequence: CASSRSAGSGANVLTF. CDR3 nucleotides: TGTGCCAGCAGCCGCTCAGCCGGCTCTGGGGCCAACGTCCTGACTTTC.

This chain connects TRBV7-2 to TRBJ1-4, with 7 positions matching TRBD1. V gave up 5 bases and J gave up 8 bases; unmatched junction bases: 8. In germline, CDR1 is SGHTA, CDR2 FQGNSA. The CDR3 consists of 14 residues. CDR3 sequence reads: CASSIDRANEKLFF. The CDR3 coding sequence is TGTGCCAGCAGCATCGACAGGGCAAACGAAAAACTGTTTTTT.

This rearrangement joins TRBV4-2 to TRBJ1-3, with a weak D call TRBD1 (6 bases). This CDR3 spans 15 amino acids. V shed 2 bases and J shed 4 bases, with 12 bases lying between them. Germline CDR1 reads LGHNA; CDR2 reads YNFKEQ. The CDR3 here is CASSQRGGPGNTIYF. The CDR3 region has the DNA TGTGCCAGCAGCCAAAGAGGGGGGCCCGGAAACACCATATATTTT.

This clone appeared a single time. V usage is TRBV4-1 and J usage is TRBJ1-2, with D unresolved. The V gene's germline CDR1 is MGHRA and CDR2 YSYEKL. The CDR3 has 15 residues. Deletions cut 0 bases from V and 2 bases from J, with 10 bases between. This CDR3 reads CASSQEASKNYGYTF. CDR3 bases: TGCGCCAGCAGCCAAGAAGCCAGTAAAAACTATGGCTACACCTTC.

The chain joins TRBV4-1 to TRBJ2-3; D call uncertain. This CDR3 has 16 residues. Per the germline V gene, CDR1 is MGHRA and CDR2 is YSYEKL. Trimming left V 1 base short and J 7 bases short, with 18 bases between. DNA for the CDR3: TGCGCCAGCAGCCAAGCTTTCTGGAGTCAGTTGAATACGCAGTATTTT. Protein product: CASSQAFWSQLNTQYF.

The rearrangement uses TRBV2 and TRBJ1-2, with D hard to call. The CDR3 is 12 residues long. CDR1 is SNHLY, CDR2 FYNNEI, per germline. V was pared by 7 bases and J by 8 bases, with 14 bases between. CDR3 residues: CASTQSSRGYTF. The DNA for the CDR3 is TGTGCCAGCACCCAGAGCAGTAGAGGCTACACCTTC.

The V and J genes are TRBV12-5 and TRBJ1-2; perhaps TRBD1 as D (5 bases). The CDR3 sequence is 13 residues long. V lost 8 bases to trimming and J lost 2 bases, with 12 bases between them. Germline V CDR1 and CDR2: LGHNT, FRNRAP. CDR3 coding DNA: TGTGCTAGTAACGGGGGGGGGAACTATGGCTACACCTTC. Residues: CASNGGGNYGYTF.

This chain joins TRBV18 and TRBJ1-1; D possibly corresponds to TRBD1 (5 bases). V was cut by 5 bases and J by 0 bases, with 10 bases left in between. Germline V gene sequence: CDR1 KGHSH, CDR2 LQKENI. This CDR3 has 14 amino acids. The CDR3 reads CASSTDRLNTEAFF. The CDR3 DNA sequence: TGTGCCAGCTCAACAGACAGATTGAACACTGAAGCTTTCTTT.

The chain is built from TRBV5-1 and TRBJ1-6, with TRBD1 matching over 9 bases. J gave up 3 bases and V 4 bases, and 8 bases lay outside the gene matches. The CDR3 loop spans 17 amino acids. Germline-derived CDR1 and CDR2 are SGHRS and YFSETQ. Here the CDR3 DNA reads TGCGCCAGCAGCACCTCGGACAGGGGAATCTATAATTCACCCCTCCACTTT. Its protein is CASSTSDRGIYNSPLHF.

V usage is TRBV6-5 and J usage is TRBJ2-7; 9 bases agree with TRBD1. The CDR3 spans 15 residues. Germline V CDR1 and CDR2: MNHEY, SVGAGI. V lost 2 bases to trimming and J lost 1 base; unmatched junction nucleotides: 3. The chain's CDR3 is CASSYAGTGSYEQYF. Written as DNA, the CDR3 is TGTGCCAGCAGTTACGCCGGGACAGGGTCCTACGAGCAGTACTTC.

The rearrangement joins TRBV11-1 to TRBJ2-2; TRBD1 aligns across 7 bases. V was clipped by 1 base and J by 6 bases; unmatched bases: 2. Per germline, CDR1 SGHAT and CDR2 FQDESV (reference sequence). The CDR3 runs 14 residues. CDR3 region: CASSLETGAGELFF. The DNA of the CDR3 is TGTGCCAGCAGCTTAGAAACAGGGGCCGGGGAGCTGTTTTTT. Full variable domain (missing parts from reference TRBV11-1 and TRBJ2-2): EAEVAQSPRYKITEKSQAVAFWCDPISGHATLYWYRQILGQGPELLVQFQDESVVDDSQLPKDRFSAERLKGVDSTLKIQPAELGDSAMYLCASSLETGAGELFFGEGSRLTVL.

This chain uses TRBV6-6 with TRBJ2-3; no definite D call. This CDR3 has 15 amino acids. From germline, CDR1 is MNHNY and CDR2 SVGAGI (reference sequence). Trimming shortened V by 6 bases and J by 4 bases, and 17 bases separated the two germline ends. The CDR3 reads CASSSHIAEPDTQYF. The CDR3, as DNA: TGTGCCAGCAGCTCTCACATTGCGGAACCAGATACGCAGTATTTT.

J is TRBJ2-1 and V is TRBV10-1, with 8 bases identical to TRBD1. Germline V gene data show CDR1 as WNHNN and CDR2 as SYGVQD (reference sequence). CDR3 length: 14 amino acids. V shed 6 bases and J 5 bases; nucleotides not matched to a gene: 6. The CDR3 nucleotides are TGCGCCAGCAGCTCGGGACAGGTCAACAATGAGCAGTTCTTC. It is translated as CASSSGQVNNEQFF.